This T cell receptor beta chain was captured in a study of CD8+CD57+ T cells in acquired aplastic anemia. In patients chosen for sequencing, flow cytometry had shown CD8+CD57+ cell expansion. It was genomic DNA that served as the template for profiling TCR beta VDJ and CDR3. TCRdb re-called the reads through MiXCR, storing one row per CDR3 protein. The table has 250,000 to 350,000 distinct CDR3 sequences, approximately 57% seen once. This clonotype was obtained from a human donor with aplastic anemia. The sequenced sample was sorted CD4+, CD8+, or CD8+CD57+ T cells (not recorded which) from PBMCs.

The CDR3, as DNA: TGTGCCAGCAGCTCAGGGACTAGCGGGAGGTACCCCTCCTACGAGCAGTACTTC. As protein: CASSSGTSGRYPSYEQYF. V and J are TRBV2 and TRBJ2-7; 15 nucleotides match TRBD2. Germline CDR1 SNHLY, CDR2 FYNNEI. This CDR3 is built from 18 residues. V gave up 6 bases and J gave up 0 bases; unmatched junction bases: 9.